These 13 T cell receptor beta chains share one sample of origin, sequenced in a study of response to subunit inactivated influenza vaccine. Each CDR3 protein is one row after TCRdb ran MiXCR on the RT-PCR reads. Of 800,000 to 1,000,000 distinct CDR3 sequences in the sample, approximately 22% were seen once. The material was PBMCs from blood, obtained approximately 5 days after vaccination. The receptors come from a man aged 50 to 60 who received an inactivated influenza vaccine.

This chain links TRBV10-3 with TRBJ1-4; D call uncertain. The CDR3 has 14 residues. V was clipped by 8 bases and J by 4 bases, with 14 bases between them. Germline V gene sequence: CDR1 ENHRY, CDR2 SYGVKD. CDR3 amino acids: CAIAREGSNEKLFF. The CDR3 DNA reads TGTGCCATCGCGAGGGAGGGAAGTAATGAAAAACTGTTTTTT.

This clonotype appeared a few times. This chain uses TRBV12-3 or TRBV12-4 with TRBJ2-1; D not resolved. V lost 3 bases and J lost 4, with 7 bases in between. CDR3 size: 13 residues. As DNA, the CDR3 is TGTGCCAGCAGTTTTACAGAATACAATGAGCAGTTCTTC. Its translation is CASSFTEYNEQFF.

Here the CDR3 DNA reads TGTGCCAGCAGCGCCCAATGGGGTACACCCTACGAGCAGTACTTC. It encodes CASSAQWGTPYEQYF. The V and J genes are TRBV7-2 and TRBJ2-7; D not resolved. Germline CDR1 reads SGHTA; CDR2 reads FQGNSA. The CDR3 extends over 15 amino acids. V lost 5 bases and J 2 bases, leaving 16 bases between the germline ends.

V is TRBV6-5 and J is TRBJ2-7, with 7 bases identical to TRBD1. J was trimmed by 3 bases and V by 2 bases; bases with no gene match: 4. This CDR3 contains 14 residues. Germline assignment: CDR1 MNHEY and CDR2 SVGAGI. Here the CDR3 reads CASSYDRAGYEQYF. The CDR3 coding sequence is TGTGCCAGCAGTTACGACAGGGCAGGCTACGAGCAGTACTTC.

This clonotype was detected only a few times. V and J are TRBV20-1 and TRBJ1-6, with D possibly TRBD1 on 6 matching bases. Germline CDR1 is DFQATT and CDR2 is SNEGSKA (reference sequence). The ends were cut back, 3 bases at V and 7 bases at J, with 10 bases in the middle. CDR3 length: 13 residues. The CDR3 DNA reads as TGCAGTGCTAGGGACCAGGGGAATTCACCCCTCCACTTT. This codes for CSARDQGNSPLHF.

CDR3 sequence (DNA): TGCGCCAGCAGCCCGGCCCTAGCTGGGACAGATACGCAGTATTTT. It yields the protein CASSPALAGTDTQYF. The J gene is TRBJ2-3, the V gene TRBV5-1; a possible D gene is TRBD2 (5 bases). V gave up 4 bases and J gave up 3 bases, with 15 bases separating them. There are 15 residues in the CDR3. From germline, CDR1 is SGHRS and CDR2 YFSETQ. Full variable domain (rest looked up from reference TRBV5-1 and TRBJ2-3): KAGVTQTPRYLIKTRGQQVTLSCSPISGHRSVSWYQQTPGQGLQFLFEYFSETQRNKGNFPGRFSGRQFSNSRSEMNVSTLELGDSALYLCASSPALAGTDTQYFGPGTRLTVL.

V gene TRBV20-1 combines with J gene TRBJ2-7; maybe TRBD2 (5 bases). V lost 3 bases and J 4 bases, leaving 7 bases between the germline ends. Germline V gene lookup returns CDR1 DFQATT and CDR2 SNEGSKA (reference sequence). The CDR3 is made up of 11 amino acids. Here the CDR3 DNA reads TGCAGTGCTAGCCGGGAATACGAGCAGTACTTC. This gives the protein CSASREYEQYF.

The chain links TRBV20-1 to TRBJ2-1, with unresolved D. V lost 5 bases to trimming and J lost 6 bases, with 14 bases between them. The germline V gene has CDR1 DFQATT and CDR2 SNEGSKA (reference sequence). The CDR3 runs to 13 residues. In DNA, the CDR3 is TGCAGTGCTCGCGGCTCGCCCGGCAATGAGCAGTTCTTC. This gives the protein CSARGSPGNEQFF.

The genes are TRBV20-1 and TRBJ2-7; D not certain. There are 15 residues in the CDR3. Germline V gene sequence: CDR1 DFQATT, CDR2 SNEGSKA (reference sequence). V shed 1 base and J shed 1 base, with 14 bases lying between them. CDR3 bases: TGCAGTGCTAGAGTTGGCGCCCTAGAATCCTACGAGCAGTACTTC. It specifies CSARVGALESYEQYF.

This clonotype was seen only a few times. The rearrangement links TRBV20-1 to TRBJ2-5; D uncertain. The CDR3 totals 11 residues. The V gene lost 7 bases and the J gene lost 5 bases, with 11 bases spanning the gap. In germline, CDR1 is DFQATT, CDR2 SNEGSKA (reference sequence). The CDR3: CSVRPKETQYF. The CDR3 DNA sequence: TGCAGTGTAAGGCCAAAGGAGACCCAGTACTTC.

The chain recombines TRBV6-1 with TRBJ2-1; 10 bases are shared with TRBD2. The V segment lost 7 bases and the J segment 4 bases; nucleotides outside the gene matches: 4. The CDR3 has 14 amino acids. The germline V gene encodes CDR1 MNHNS and CDR2 SASEGT. CDR3 nucleotides: TGTGCCAGCACCAGAGCGGGAGGGTACAATGAGCAGTTCTTC. Translation gives CASTRAGGYNEQFF.

This clonotype was counted a few times. V gene TRBV9 combines with J gene TRBJ2-2; 8 bases fit TRBD2. This CDR3 region has 17 residues. J lost 1 base, V lost 1 base, and 6 bases had no gene match. In germline, CDR1 is SGDLS, CDR2 YYNGEE. This CDR3 reads CASSVRGAGVNTGELFF. The DNA for the CDR3 is TGTGCCAGCAGCGTAAGGGGAGCGGGGGTGAACACCGGGGAGCTGTTTTTT.

The chain couples TRBV10-3 to TRBJ2-7; 7 bases align to TRBD2. This CDR3 region has 15 residues. After removal of 6 bases from V and 5 bases from J, the junction contained 13 bases not matched to a gene. CDR1 and CDR2 from the germline V gene are ENHRY and SYGVKD. CDR3: CAISPGVREFNEQYF. As DNA, the CDR3 is TGTGCCATCAGCCCTGGGGTGCGGGAGTTTAACGAGCAGTACTTC.